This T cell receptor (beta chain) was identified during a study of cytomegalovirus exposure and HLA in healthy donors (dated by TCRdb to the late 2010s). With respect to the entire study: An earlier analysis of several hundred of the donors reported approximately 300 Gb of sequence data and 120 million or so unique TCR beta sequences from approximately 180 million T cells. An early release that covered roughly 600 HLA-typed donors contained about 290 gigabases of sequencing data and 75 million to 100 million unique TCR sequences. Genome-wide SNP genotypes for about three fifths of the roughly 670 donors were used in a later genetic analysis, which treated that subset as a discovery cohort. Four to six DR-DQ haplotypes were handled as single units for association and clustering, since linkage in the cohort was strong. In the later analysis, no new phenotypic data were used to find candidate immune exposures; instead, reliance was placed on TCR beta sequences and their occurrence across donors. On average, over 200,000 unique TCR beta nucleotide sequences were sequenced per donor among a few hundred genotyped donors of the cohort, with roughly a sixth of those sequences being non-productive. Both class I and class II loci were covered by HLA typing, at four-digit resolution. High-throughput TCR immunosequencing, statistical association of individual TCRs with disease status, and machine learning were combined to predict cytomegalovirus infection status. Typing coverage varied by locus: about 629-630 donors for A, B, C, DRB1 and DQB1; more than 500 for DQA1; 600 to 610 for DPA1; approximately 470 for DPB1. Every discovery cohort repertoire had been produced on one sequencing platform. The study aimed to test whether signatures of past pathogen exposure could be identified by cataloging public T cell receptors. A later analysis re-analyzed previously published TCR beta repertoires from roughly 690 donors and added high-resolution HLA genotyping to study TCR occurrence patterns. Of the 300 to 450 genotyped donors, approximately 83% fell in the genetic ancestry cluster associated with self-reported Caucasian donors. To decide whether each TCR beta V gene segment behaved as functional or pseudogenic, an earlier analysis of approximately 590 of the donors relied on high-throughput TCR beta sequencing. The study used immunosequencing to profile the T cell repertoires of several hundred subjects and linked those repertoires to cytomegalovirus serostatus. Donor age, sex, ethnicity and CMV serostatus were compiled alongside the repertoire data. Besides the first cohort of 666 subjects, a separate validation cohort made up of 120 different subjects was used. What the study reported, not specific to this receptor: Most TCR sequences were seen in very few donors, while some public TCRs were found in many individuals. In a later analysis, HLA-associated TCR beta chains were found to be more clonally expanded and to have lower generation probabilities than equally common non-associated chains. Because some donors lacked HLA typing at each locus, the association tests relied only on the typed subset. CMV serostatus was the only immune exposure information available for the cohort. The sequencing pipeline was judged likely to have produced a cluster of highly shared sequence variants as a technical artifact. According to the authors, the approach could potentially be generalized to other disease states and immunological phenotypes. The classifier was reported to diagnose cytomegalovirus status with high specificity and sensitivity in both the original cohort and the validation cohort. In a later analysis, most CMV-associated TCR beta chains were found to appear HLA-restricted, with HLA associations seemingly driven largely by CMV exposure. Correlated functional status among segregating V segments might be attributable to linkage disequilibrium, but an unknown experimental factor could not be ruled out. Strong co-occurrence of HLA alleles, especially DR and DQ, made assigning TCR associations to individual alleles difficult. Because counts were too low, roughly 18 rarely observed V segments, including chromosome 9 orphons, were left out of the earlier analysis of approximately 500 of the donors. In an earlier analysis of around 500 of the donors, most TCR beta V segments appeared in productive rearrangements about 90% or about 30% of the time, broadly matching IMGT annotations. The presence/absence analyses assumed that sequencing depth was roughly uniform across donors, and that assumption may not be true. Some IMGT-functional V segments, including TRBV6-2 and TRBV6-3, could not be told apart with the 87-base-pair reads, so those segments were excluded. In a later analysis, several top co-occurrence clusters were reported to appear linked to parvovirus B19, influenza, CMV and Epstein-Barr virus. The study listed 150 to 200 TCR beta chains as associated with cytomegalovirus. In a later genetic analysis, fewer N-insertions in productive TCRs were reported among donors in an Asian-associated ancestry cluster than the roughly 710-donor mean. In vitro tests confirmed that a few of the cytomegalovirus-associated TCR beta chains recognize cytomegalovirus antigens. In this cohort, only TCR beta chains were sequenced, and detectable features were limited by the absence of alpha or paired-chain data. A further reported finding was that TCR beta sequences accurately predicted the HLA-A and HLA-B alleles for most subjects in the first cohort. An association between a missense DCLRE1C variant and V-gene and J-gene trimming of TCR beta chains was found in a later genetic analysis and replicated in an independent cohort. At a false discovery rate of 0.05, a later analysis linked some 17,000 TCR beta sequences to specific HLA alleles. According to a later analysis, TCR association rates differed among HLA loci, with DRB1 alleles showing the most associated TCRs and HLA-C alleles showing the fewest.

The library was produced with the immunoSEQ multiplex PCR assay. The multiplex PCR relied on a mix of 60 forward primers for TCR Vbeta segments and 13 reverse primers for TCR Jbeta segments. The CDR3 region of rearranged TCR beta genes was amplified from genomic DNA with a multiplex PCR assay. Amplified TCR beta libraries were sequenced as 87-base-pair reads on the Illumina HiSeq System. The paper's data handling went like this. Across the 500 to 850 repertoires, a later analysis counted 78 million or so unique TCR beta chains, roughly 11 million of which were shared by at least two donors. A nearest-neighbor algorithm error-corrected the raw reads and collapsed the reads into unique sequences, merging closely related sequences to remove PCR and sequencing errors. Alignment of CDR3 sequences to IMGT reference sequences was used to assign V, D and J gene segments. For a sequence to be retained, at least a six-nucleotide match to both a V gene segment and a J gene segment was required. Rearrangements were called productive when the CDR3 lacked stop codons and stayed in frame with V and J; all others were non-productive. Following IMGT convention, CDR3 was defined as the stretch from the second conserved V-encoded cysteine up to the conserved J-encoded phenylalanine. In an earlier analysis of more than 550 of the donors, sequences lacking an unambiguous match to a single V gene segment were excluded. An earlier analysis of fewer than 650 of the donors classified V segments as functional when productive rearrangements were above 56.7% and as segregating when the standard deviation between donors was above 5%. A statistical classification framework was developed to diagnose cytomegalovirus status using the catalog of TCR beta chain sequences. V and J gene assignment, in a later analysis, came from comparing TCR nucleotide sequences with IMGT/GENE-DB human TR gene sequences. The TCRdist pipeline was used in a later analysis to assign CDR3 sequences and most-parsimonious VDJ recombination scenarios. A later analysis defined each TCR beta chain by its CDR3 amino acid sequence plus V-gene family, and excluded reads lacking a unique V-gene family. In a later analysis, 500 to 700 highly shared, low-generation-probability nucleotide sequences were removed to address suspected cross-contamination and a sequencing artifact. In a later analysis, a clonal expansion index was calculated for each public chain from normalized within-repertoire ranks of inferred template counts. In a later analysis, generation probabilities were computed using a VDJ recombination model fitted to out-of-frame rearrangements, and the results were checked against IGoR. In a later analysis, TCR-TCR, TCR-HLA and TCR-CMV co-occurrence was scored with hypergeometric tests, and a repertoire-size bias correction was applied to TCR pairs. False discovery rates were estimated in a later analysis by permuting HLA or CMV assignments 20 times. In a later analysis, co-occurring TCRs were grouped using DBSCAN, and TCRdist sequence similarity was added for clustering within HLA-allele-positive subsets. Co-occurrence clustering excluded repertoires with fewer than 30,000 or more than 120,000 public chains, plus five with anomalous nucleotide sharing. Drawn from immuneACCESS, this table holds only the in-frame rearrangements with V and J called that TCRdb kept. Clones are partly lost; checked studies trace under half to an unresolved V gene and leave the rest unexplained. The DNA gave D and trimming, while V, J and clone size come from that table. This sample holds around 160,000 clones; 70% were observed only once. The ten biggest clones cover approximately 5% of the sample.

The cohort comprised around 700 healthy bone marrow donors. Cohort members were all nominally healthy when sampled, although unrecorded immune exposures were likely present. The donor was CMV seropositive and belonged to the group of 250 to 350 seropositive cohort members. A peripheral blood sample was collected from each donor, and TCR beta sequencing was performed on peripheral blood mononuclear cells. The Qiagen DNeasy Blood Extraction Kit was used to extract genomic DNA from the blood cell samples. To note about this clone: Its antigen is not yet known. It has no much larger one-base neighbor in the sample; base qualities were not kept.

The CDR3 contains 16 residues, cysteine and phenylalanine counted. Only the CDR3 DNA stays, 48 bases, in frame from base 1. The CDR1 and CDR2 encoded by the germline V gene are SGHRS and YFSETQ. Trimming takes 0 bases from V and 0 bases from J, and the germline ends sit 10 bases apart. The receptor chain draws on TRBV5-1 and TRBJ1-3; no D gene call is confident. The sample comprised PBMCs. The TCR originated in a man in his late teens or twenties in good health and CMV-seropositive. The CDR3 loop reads CASSLAGVFSGNTIYF. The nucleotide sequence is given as TGCGCCAGCAGCTTGGCCGGGGTGTTCTCTGGAAACACCATATATTTT.